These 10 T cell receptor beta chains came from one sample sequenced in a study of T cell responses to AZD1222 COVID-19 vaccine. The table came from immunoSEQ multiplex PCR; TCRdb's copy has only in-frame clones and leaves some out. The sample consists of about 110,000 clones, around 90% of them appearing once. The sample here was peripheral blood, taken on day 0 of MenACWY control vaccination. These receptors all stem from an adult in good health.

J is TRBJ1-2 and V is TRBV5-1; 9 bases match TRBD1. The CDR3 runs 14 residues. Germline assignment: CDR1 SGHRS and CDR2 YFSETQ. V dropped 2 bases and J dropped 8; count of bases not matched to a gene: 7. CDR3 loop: CASSFLQGAGGYTF. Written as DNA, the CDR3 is TGCGCCAGCAGCTTCTTACAGGGGGCGGGAGGCTACACCTTC.

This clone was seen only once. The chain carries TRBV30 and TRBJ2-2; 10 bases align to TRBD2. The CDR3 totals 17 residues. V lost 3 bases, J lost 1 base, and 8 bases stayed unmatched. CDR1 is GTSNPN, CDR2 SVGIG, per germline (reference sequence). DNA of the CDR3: TGTGCCTGGAGGACCTTTAGCGGGGGGCGGAACACCGGGGAGCTGTTTTTT. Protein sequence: CAWRTFSGGRNTGELFF.

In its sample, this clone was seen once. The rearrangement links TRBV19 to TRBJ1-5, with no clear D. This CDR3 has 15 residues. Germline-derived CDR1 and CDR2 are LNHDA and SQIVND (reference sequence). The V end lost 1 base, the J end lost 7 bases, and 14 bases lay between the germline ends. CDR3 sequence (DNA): TGTGCCAGTAGTATAGGTTGGGGTGGTGGGCAGCCCCAGCATTTT. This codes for CASSIGWGGGQPQHF.

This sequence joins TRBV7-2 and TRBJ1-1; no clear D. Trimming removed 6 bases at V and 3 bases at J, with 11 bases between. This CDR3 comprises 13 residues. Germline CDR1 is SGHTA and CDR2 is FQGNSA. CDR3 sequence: CASSWSMDTEAFF. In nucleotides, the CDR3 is TGTGCCAGCAGTTGGAGCATGGACACTGAAGCTTTCTTT.

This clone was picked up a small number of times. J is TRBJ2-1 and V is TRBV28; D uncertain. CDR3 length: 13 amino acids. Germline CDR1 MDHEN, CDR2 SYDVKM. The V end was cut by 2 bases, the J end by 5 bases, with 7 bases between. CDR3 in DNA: TGTGCCAGCAGTTTAGGGTTCGACAATGAGCAGTTCTTC. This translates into CASSLGFDNEQFF. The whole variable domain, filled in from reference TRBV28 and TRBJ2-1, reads DVKVTQSSRYLVKRTGEKVFLECVQDMDHENMFWYRQDPGLGLRLIYFSYDVKMKEKGDIPEGYSVSREKKERFSLILESASTNQTSMYLCASSLGFDNEQFFGPGTRLTVL.

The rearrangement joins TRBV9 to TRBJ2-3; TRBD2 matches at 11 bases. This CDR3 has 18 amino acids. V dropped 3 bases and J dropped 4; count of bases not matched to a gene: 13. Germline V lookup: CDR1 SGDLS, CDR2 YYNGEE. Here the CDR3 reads CASSGSEIAGGPSDTQYF. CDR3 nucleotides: TGTGCCAGCAGCGGCTCTGAGATAGCGGGGGGGCCCTCAGATACGCAGTATTTT. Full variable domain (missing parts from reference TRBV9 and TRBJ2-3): DSGVTQTPKHLITATGQRVTLRCSPRSGDLSVYWYQQSLDQGLQFLIQYYNGEERAKGNILERFSAQQFPDLHSELNLSSLELGDSALYFCASSGSEIAGGPSDTQYFGPGTRLTVL.

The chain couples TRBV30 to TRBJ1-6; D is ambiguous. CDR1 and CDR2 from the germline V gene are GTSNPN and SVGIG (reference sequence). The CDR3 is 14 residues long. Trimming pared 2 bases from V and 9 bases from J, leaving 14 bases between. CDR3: CAWSMSLGSSPLHF. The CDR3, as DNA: TGTGCCTGGAGTATGAGCTTGGGGTCTTCACCCCTCCACTTT. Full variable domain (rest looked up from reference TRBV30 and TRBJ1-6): SQTIHQWPATLVQPVGSPLSLECTVEGTSNPNLYWYRQAAGRGLQLLFYSVGIGQISSEVPQNLSASRPQDRQFILSSKKLLLSDSGFYLCAWSMSLGSSPLHFGNGTRLTVT.

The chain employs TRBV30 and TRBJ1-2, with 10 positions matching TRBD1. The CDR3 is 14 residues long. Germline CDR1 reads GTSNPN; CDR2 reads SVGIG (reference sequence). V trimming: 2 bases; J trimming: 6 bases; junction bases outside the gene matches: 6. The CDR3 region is CAWSPPGTGDGYTF. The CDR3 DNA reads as TGTGCCTGGAGTCCACCCGGGACAGGGGATGGCTACACCTTC. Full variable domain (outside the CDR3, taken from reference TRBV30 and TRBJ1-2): SQTIHQWPATLVQPVGSPLSLECTVEGTSNPNLYWYRQAAGRGLQLLFYSVGIGQISSEVPQNLSASRPQDRQFILSSKKLLLSDSGFYLCAWSPPGTGDGYTFGSGTRLTVV.

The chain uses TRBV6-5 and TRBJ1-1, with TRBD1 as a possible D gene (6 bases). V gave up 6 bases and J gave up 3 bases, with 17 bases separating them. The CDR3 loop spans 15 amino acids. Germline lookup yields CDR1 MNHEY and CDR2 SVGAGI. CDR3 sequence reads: CASRPGGTFHTEAFF. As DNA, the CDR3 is TGTGCCAGCAGGCCAGGCGGGACATTCCACACTGAAGCTTTCTTT.

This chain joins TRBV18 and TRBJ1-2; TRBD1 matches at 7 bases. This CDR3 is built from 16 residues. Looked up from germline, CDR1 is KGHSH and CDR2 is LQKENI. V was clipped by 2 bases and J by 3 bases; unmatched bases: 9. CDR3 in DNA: TGTGCCAGCTCACCATCGGCTTCCGGGACAGACTATGGCTACACCTTC. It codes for CASSPSASGTDYGYTF.